The T cell receptor (beta chain) under discussion was sequenced for a study of T cells in narcolepsy. Study overall: Healthy controls were enrolled alongside patients with narcolepsy type 1 or type 2.

Germline V gene sequence: CDR1 SGHTA, CDR2 FQGNSA. Trimming took off 5 bases at V and 7 bases at J, with 18 bases between the two ends. CDR3 length equals 16 residues. Using immunoSEQ multiplex PCR, the repertoire was profiled, and TCRdb retains in-frame clones only, with some absent. The sample contains about 35,000 clones, more than 65% of which appear only once. This clone showed up just a few times. What it recognizes is unknown. Study-level results: Autoreactive HCRT-specific and TRIB2-specific clonotypes were marked in same-patient CSF-versus-blood CD4+ comparisons. Autoreactive clone sequences were missing from some blood memory CD4+ repertoires. Autoreactive clonotypes reportedly recurred in blood of same and different patients, not controls.

Material for sequencing was memory (CD45RA-) CD4+ T cells from blood. This receptor was identified in a human donor in good health. This rearrangement joins TRBV7-2 to TRBJ1-6; a weak D match, TRBD1 (5 bases). CDR3 loop: CASSQTVRGGNSPLHF. In nucleotides, the CDR3 is TGTGCCAGCAGCCAGACGGTGAGGGGTGGAAATTCACCCCTCCACTTT.